This T cell receptor (beta chain) was sequenced during a study of radiotherapy plus CTLA-4 blockade in lung cancer. The method was immunoSEQ multiplex PCR; TCRdb's version includes in-frame clones alone and lacks a portion of them. The data contain under 70,000 clones, around 77% of them singletons. On this clone: The antigen remains unidentified.

V was clipped by 0 bases and J by 5 bases; unmatched bases: 13. This CDR3 comprises 18 residues. Germline-derived CDR1 and CDR2 are LGHNA and YSLEER. Whole-study results and caveats: Researchers report tumor-derived TCR clones expanding in blood after radiotherapy plus ipilimumab. Reportedly, early blood T cell clone dynamics best predicted response, with interferon-beta.

The V gene is TRBV4-3, the J gene TRBJ1-3; 7 bases match TRBD1. Sequenced here: peripheral blood, sampled from a patient treated with radiotherapy plus ipilimumab. The TCR was taken from a human donor with non-small cell lung cancer who had a complete response to radiotherapy plus ipilimumab. The CDR3 DNA is TGCGCCAGCAGCCAAGAAGCGGGAGGGGGCGCCACAAGAAACACCATATATTTT. Amino acids: CASSQEAGGGATRNTIYF.